The 9 T cell receptor beta chains presented below share a single source sample, sequenced in a study of CD8+ T cells in alopecia areata. Following extraction, RNA underwent reverse transcription to cDNA, which served as the sequencing template. Generated by immunoSEQ multiplex PCR, the TCRdb table keeps only in-frame clones and is missing some. In the table there are fewer than 250,000 clones, roughly 70% of which are singletons. Treatment in this sample: oral pan-JAK inhibitor, 5-10 mg twice daily. The material sequenced was CD4+ T cells sorted from blood, taken at week 49, from a patient treated with tofacitinib. These receptors originate from a human donor with alopecia areata.

This rearrangement joins TRBV25-1 to TRBJ1-1; D gene unclear. With 8 bases removed from V and 3 bases from J, the gap between germline ends came to 19 bases. CDR1 and CDR2 (germline): MGHDK, SYGVNS. CDR3 size: 15 residues. The CDR3: CASVGQPDGYTEAFF. The CDR3 nucleotides are TGTGCCAGCGTGGGCCAGCCGGATGGTTACACTGAAGCTTTCTTT.

The rearrangement links TRBV7-2 to TRBJ2-7, with D tentatively TRBD1 (7 bases). Per germline, CDR1 SGHTA and CDR2 FQGNSA. CDR3 size: 15 residues. Trimming removed 4 bases from V and 0 bases from J, with 13 bases in between. The CDR3 loop reads CASSSGGTVSYEQYF. The CDR3 coding sequence is TGTGCCAGCAGCTCTGGGGGGACAGTCTCCTACGAGCAGTACTTC.

V and J are TRBV29-1 and TRBJ2-7, with 8 positions matching TRBD2. CDR1 is SQVTM, CDR2 ANQGSEA, per germline. The trim removed 7 bases at V and 6 bases at J, leaving 11 bases unmatched. The CDR3 extends over 13 amino acids. The chain's CDR3 is CSGSLGAGGEQYF. DNA of the CDR3: TGCAGCGGTAGTCTGGGGGCGGGAGGCGAGCAGTACTTC.

In its sample, this clone was seen many times. The chain carries TRBV6-4 and TRBJ1-6; 9 bases fit TRBD1. The CDR3 is 14 residues long. With V trimmed by 3 bases and J by 12 bases, 6 bases remained unmatched. CDR1 MRHNA and CDR2 SNTAGT come from the germline V gene. For the CDR3, the DNA is TGTGCCAGCAGTGAACAGGGGGCAGGGGGACCCCTCCACTTT. This codes for CASSEQGAGGPLHF.

The V and J genes are TRBV4-1 and TRBJ1-1, with TRBD1 matching 9 bases. Trimming at V came to 1 base and at J to 0 bases, leaving 9 bases not matched to a gene. The CDR3 has 18 amino acids. Germline loops: CDR1 MGHRA, CDR2 YSYEKL. The CDR3 loop is CASSQVRDRADVNTEAFF. The CDR3 DNA sequence: TGCGCCAGCAGCCAAGTACGGGACAGGGCCGATGTGAACACTGAAGCTTTCTTT.

The sample holds a few counts of this clone. This chain links TRBV29-1 with TRBJ2-7; the match to TRBD2 covers 9 bases. Losses at the gene ends were 5 bases for V and 4 bases for J; bases not matched to a gene: 12. The CDR3 is made up of 15 amino acids. Germline V lookup: CDR1 SQVTM, CDR2 ANQGSEA. In DNA, the CDR3 is TGCAGCGTTATGAGTAGCGGGGGATTTAATTACGAGCAGTACTTC. This translates into CSVMSSGGFNYEQYF.

The chain has TRBV2 and TRBJ1-1, with D possibly being TRBD1 (6 bases). CDR1 is SNHLY, CDR2 FYNNEI, per germline. CDR3 size: 16 residues. Trimming removed 6 bases from V and 4 bases from J, with 21 bases in between. The CDR3 DNA follows: TGTGCCAGCAGAGGGGGGGCGGTCGCAGGCGGCACTGAAGCTTTCTTT. Translated, it gives CASRGGAVAGGTEAFF.

The chain recombines TRBV6-1 with TRBJ2-5; a possible D gene is TRBD2 (5 bases). The CDR3 length is 12 residues. Trimming pared 6 bases from V and 5 bases from J, leaving 10 bases between. Germline V gives CDR1 MNHNS, CDR2 SASEGT. This CDR3 is CASRETGETQYF. CDR3 nucleotide sequence: TGTGCCAGCAGGGAGACGGGGGAGACCCAGTACTTC.

About this clone itself: Different DNA sequences within this sample yield the same CDR3. The rearrangement joins TRBV2 to TRBJ2-2, with D uncertain. V was clipped by 3 bases and J by 6 bases, with 2 bases between them. The CDR3 runs to 11 residues. Germline assignment: CDR1 SNHLY and CDR2 FYNNEI. CDR3 amino acids: CASSDSGELFF. CDR3 in DNA: TGTGCCAGCAGTGATTCCGGGGAGCTGTTTTTT.